The 15 T cell receptor beta chains listed next were all sequenced from one sample in a study of OX40 agonist ivuxolimab in advanced cancers. Measured with immunoSEQ multiplex PCR; TCRdb has only the in-frame clones, and not every one. The data show roughly 67,000 clones, with 87% seen just once and 3.5% to 5% held by the top ten. The sample in question was CD4+ or CD8+ T cells sorted from blood, obtained in a trial of the OX40 agonist ivuxolimab. The origin of the receptors is an adult with an advanced solid tumor such as melanoma, head and neck, liver or kidney cancer.

The chain links TRBV7-8 to TRBJ2-7, with TRBD1 identical over 7 bases. This CDR3 region has 16 residues. V was clipped by 1 base and J by 5 bases; unmatched bases: 11. Looked up from germline, CDR1 is SGHVS and CDR2 is FQNEAQ. CDR3 coding DNA: TGTGCCAGCAGCTTAGAAGGGGGCGCGTTTCCGGACGAGCAGTACTTC. Translated, it gives CASSLEGGAFPDEQYF.

The rearrangement uses TRBV28 and TRBJ1-5; TRBD1 is a possible D gene (6 bases). This CDR3 is built from 13 residues. The V gene lost 4 bases and the J gene lost 3 bases, with 7 bases spanning the gap. CDR1 MDHEN and CDR2 SYDVKM come from the germline V gene. CDR3 sequence: CASSWTDNQPQHF. DNA of the CDR3: TGTGCCAGCAGTTGGACAGACAATCAGCCCCAGCATTTT.

The chain is built from TRBV6-5 and TRBJ2-7, with D perhaps TRBD1 (5 bases). Per the germline V gene, CDR1 is MNHEY and CDR2 is SVGAGI. V was clipped by 5 bases and J by 6 bases, with 17 bases between them. The CDR3 is made up of 14 amino acids. The CDR3 nucleotides are TGTGCCAGCAGTAAGTCCCAGGGTTTCGGCGAGCAGTACTTC. Translating it yields CASSKSQGFGEQYF.

J is TRBJ2-1 and V is TRBV28; TRBD2 matches 8 bases. This CDR3 contains 16 residues. CDR1 and CDR2 (germline): MDHEN, SYDVKM. J gave up 3 bases and V 7 bases, and 11 bases lay outside the gene matches. CDR3 sequence (DNA): TGTGCCAGCACCCCGGGGGGGACCCTCCTCTACAATGAGCAGTTCTTC. It specifies CASTPGGTLLYNEQFF.

This chain links TRBV7-9 with TRBJ2-7; 9 bases are a match to TRBD1. Looked up from germline, CDR1 is SEHNR and CDR2 is FQNEAQ (reference sequence). There are 14 residues in the CDR3. Trimming cost V 4 bases and J 4 bases; bases outside gene matches: 5. The CDR3 here is CASSSQGAGYEQYF. DNA of the CDR3: TGTGCCAGCAGCTCACAGGGGGCGGGGTACGAGCAGTACTTC.

The chain carries TRBV28 and TRBJ2-2, with 7 positions matching TRBD2. Germline V gene sequence: CDR1 MDHEN, CDR2 SYDVKM. Trimming took 3 bases from V and 2 from J; bases not matched to a gene: 6. The CDR3 loop spans 16 amino acids. CDR3 DNA: TGTGCCAGCAGTTTTGACAGACTAGCTAACACCGGGGAGCTGTTTTTT. This encodes CASSFDRLANTGELFF.

The chain recombines TRBV7-9 with TRBJ2-2; 12 bases agree with TRBD2. CDR1 SEHNR and CDR2 FQNEAQ come from the germline V gene (reference sequence). The V and J ends lost 4 bases and 0 bases, in that order; junction bases with no gene match: 3. The CDR3 runs 17 residues. Here the CDR3 reads CASSSTSGRSNTGELFF. CDR3 DNA: TGTGCCAGCAGCTCAACTAGCGGGAGGTCGAACACCGGGGAGCTGTTTTTT. Combining the CDR3 with reference TRBV7-9 and TRBJ2-2 gives the whole variable domain DTGVSQNPRHKITKRGQNVTFRCDPISEHNRLYWYRQTLGQGPEFLTYFQNEAQLEKSRLLSDRFSAERPKGSFSTLEIQRTEQGDSAMYLCASSSTSGRSNTGELFFGEGSRLTVL.

In its sample, this clone was seen once. The chain employs TRBV9 and TRBJ2-5, with 10 bases fitting TRBD2. CDR3 length: 15 residues. Losses at the gene ends were 0 bases for V and 4 bases for J; bases not matched to a gene: 3. Germline V gives CDR1 SGDLS, CDR2 YYNGEE. CDR3 in amino acids: CASSVGASGRETQYF. The DNA for the CDR3 is TGTGCCAGCAGCGTAGGTGCTAGCGGGAGAGAGACCCAGTACTTC.

V and J are TRBV28 and TRBJ1-2, with 7 bases matching TRBD1. The CDR3 extends over 14 amino acids. Trimming took 3 bases from V and 3 from J; bases not matched to a gene: 4. Germline CDR1 MDHEN, CDR2 SYDVKM. The CDR3 nucleotides read TGTGCCAGCAGTTTTCGGACAGGACACTATGGCTACACCTTC. It is translated as CASSFRTGHYGYTF.

The rearrangement joins TRBV28 to TRBJ1-1; the D is unclear. V was pared by 3 bases and J by 5 bases, with 4 bases between. CDR3 size: 11 residues. Germline V gives CDR1 MDHEN, CDR2 SYDVKM. CDR3 in amino acids: CASSFGTEAFF. The DNA for the CDR3 is TGTGCCAGCAGTTTTGGGACTGAAGCTTTCTTT.

The chain links TRBV5-1 to TRBJ2-3; D is ambiguous. V lost 4 bases and J lost 2, with 11 bases in between. The germline V gene has CDR1 SGHRS and CDR2 YFSETQ. This CDR3 has 14 amino acids. CDR3: CASSIGYNTDTQYF. The CDR3, as DNA: TGCGCCAGCAGCATCGGCTACAACACAGATACGCAGTATTTT.

This clone has only a few counts. The chain employs TRBV10-2 and TRBJ2-3, with unresolved D. Trimming pared 1 base from V and 6 bases from J, leaving 2 bases between. Germline lookup yields CDR1 WSHSY and CDR2 SAAADI. The CDR3 spans 11 residues. CDR3 region: CASSELDTQYF. CDR3 nucleotide sequence: TGCGCCAGCAGTGAGTTGGATACGCAGTATTTT.

This sequence joins TRBV7-3 and TRBJ1-1; D may be TRBD1 (5 bases). The CDR3 spans 13 residues. V lost 1 base, J lost 4 bases, and 7 bases lay in between. Germline-derived CDR1 and CDR2 are SGHTA and FQGTGA. CDR3 nucleotide sequence: TGTGCCAGCAGCTTAAATCAGGGCACTGAAGCTTTCTTT. As protein: CASSLNQGTEAFF.

The genes are TRBV5-6 and TRBJ2-3; the match to TRBD1 covers 7 bases. Losses at the gene ends were 4 bases for V and 0 bases for J; bases not matched to a gene: 5. Germline loops: CDR1 SGHDT, CDR2 YYEEEE. The CDR3 is 15 residues long. CDR3 residues: CASSTGQSSTDTQYF. As DNA, the CDR3 is TGTGCCAGCAGCACGGGACAGTCTAGCACAGATACGCAGTATTTT.

The chain recombines TRBV19 with TRBJ2-5; D is perhaps TRBD2 (6 bases). Germline CDR1 and CDR2: LNHDA and SQIVND (reference sequence). V was shortened by 0 bases and J by 7 bases, with 9 bases between the two germline ends. The CDR3 has 13 residues. The CDR3 sequence: CASSIDWRGTQYF. The DNA for the CDR3 is TGTGCCAGTAGTATAGATTGGCGGGGGACCCAGTACTTC.